The TCR beta chain under discussion was sequenced for a study of blood T cells in healthy people across ages. This CDR3 comprises 16 residues. The germline V gene encodes CDR1 MNHEY and CDR2 SVGEGT. The authors drew roughly 9.8 milliliters of peripheral blood from each donor. A second PCR, run for roughly 7 to 11 cycles, used a sample-barcoded 5' primer plus a J-beta primer mix. Using its own MiXCR run on the 5' RACE reads, TCRdb lists one record per CDR3 protein. The data show approximately 800,000 distinct CDR3 sequences, roughly 50% seen once. Worth noting for this clonotype: A junction boundary mismatches the germline segment, possibly from a read error.

Material: blood. The TCR sequence derives from a man older than 75 in good health. The rearrangement joins TRBV6-2 or TRBV6-3 to TRBJ2-1, with TRBD2 as a possible D gene (6 bases). The CDR3 protein is CAGSPVRGFPYNEQFF. The CDR3 bases are TGTGCCGGCAGCCCCGTGCGGGGATTTCCCTACAATGAGCAGTTCTTC.